Each of the 5 T cell receptor beta chains below was sequenced from the same sample in a study of blood T cell repertoires in COVID-19. Only in-frame clones appear in the TCRdb table, and some are missing; sequencing was by immunoSEQ multiplex PCR. Counted here are roughly 190,000 clones, about 75% occurring once; the ten biggest clones make up more than 6.5%. The sample comprised peripheral blood. Receptors were obtained from a woman in her forties or fifties with active or convalescent COVID-19.

The chain couples TRBV9 to TRBJ2-2, with D possibly being TRBD1 (5 bases). This CDR3 contains 15 residues. Germline CDR1 and CDR2: SGDLS and YYNGEE. With 1 base removed from V and 4 bases from J, the gap between germline ends came to 11 bases. As DNA, the CDR3 is TGTGCCAGCAGCGTAAGGGGAAGTCGCACCGGGGAGCTGTTTTTT. The encoded protein is CASSVRGSRTGELFF.

V is TRBV7-9 and J is TRBJ2-3; 10 bases fit TRBD1. Germline V gene lookup returns CDR1 SEHNR and CDR2 FQNEAQ (reference sequence). Trimming at V came to 5 bases and at J to 4 bases, leaving 3 bases not matched to a gene. The CDR3 extends over 14 amino acids. In DNA form, the CDR3 reads TGTGCCAGCAGCGGGGACAGGGGCGCAGATACGCAGTATTTT. Its translation is CASSGDRGADTQYF.

The genes are TRBV11-1 and TRBJ2-5, with D uncertain. Germline V gives CDR1 SGHAT, CDR2 FQDESV (reference sequence). CDR3 length: 11 amino acids. The ends were cut back, 1 base at V and 7 bases at J, with 4 bases in the middle. CDR3 amino acids: CASSLVGTQYF. In nucleotides, the CDR3 is TGTGCCAGCAGCTTAGTCGGGACCCAGTACTTC.

CDR3 residues: CASSRTRTGHSPLHF. CDR3 sequence (DNA): TGTGCCAGCAGCCGGACCCGGACAGGGCATTCACCCCTCCACTTT. This chain uses TRBV7-2 with TRBJ1-6, with 8 nucleotides matching TRBD1. The trim removed 5 bases at V and 8 bases at J, leaving 8 bases unmatched. The CDR3 runs 15 residues. Germline assignment: CDR1 SGHTA and CDR2 FQGNSA.

This chain connects TRBV3-1 (or the pseudogene TRBV3-2) to TRBJ2-3, with D maybe TRBD2 (5 bases). The ends were cut back, 4 bases at V and 2 bases at J, with 10 bases in the middle. CDR1 and CDR2 (germline): LGHDT, YNNKEL (reference sequence). This CDR3 has 14 residues. The CDR3 DNA reads TGTGCCAGCAGCCCCTCGGAGGCCACAGATACGCAGTATTTT. Translating gives CASSPSEATDTQYF.